A single T cell receptor beta chain is shown here with its context. This sample is drawn from a study of blood T cell repertoires in COVID-19. This CDR3 is built from 13 residues. V lost 9 bases and J lost 3; bases outside the gene matches: 6. Germline lookup yields CDR1 SGHTA and CDR2 FQGNSA. Assignments of participants to cohorts depended upon their own reported clinical history. Data came from immunoSEQ multiplex PCR; TCRdb stores just in-frame clones and leaves some out. Among roughly 150,000 clones listed, around 85% were seen once. The TCR originated in a woman in her 40s who had recovered from COVID-19. The sequenced sample was PBMCs or T cells enriched from blood (not recorded which). The J gene is TRBJ1-1, the V gene TRBV7-2; 8 bases agree with TRBD1. The CDR3 is CASHRGGHTEAFF. The CDR3 DNA reads as TGTGCCAGTCACAGGGGGGGGCACACTGAAGCTTTCTTT.